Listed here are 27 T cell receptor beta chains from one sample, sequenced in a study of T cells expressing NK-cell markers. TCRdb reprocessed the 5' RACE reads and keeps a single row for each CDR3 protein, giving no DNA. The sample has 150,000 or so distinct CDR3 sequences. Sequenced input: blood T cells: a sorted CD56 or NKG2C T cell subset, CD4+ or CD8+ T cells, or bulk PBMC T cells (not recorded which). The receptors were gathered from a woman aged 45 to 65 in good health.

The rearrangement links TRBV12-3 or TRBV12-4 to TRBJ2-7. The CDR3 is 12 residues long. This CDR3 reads CASSLASYEQYF.

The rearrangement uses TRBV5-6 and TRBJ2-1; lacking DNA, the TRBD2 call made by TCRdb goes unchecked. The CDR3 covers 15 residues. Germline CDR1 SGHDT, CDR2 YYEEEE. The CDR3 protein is CASSLTWEGDNEQFF.

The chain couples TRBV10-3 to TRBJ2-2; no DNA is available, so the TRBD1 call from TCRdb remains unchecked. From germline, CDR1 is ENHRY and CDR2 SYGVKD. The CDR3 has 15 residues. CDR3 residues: CAISQGTANTGELFF.

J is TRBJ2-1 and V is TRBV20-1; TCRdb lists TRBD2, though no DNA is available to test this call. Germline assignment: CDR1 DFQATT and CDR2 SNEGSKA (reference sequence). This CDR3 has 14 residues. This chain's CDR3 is CSASAGVRYNEQFF.

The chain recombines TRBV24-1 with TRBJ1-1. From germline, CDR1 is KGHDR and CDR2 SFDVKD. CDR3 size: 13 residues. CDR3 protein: CATSVRGGTEAFF.

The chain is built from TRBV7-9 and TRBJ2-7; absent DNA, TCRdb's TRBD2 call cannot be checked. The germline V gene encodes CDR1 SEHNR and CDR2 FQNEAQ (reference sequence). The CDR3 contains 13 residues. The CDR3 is CASQEGPSLEQYF.

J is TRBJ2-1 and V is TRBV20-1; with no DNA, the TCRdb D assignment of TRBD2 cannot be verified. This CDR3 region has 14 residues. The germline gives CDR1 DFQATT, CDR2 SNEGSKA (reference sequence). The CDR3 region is CSATSGAWGNEQFF.

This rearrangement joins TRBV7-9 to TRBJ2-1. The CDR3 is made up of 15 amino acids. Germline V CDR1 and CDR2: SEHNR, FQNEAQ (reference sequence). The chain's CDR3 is CASSPEAAVDYEQFF.

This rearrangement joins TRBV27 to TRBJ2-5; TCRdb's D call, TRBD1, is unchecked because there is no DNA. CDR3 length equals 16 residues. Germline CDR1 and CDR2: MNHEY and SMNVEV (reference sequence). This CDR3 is CASSPGQGLVGETQYF.

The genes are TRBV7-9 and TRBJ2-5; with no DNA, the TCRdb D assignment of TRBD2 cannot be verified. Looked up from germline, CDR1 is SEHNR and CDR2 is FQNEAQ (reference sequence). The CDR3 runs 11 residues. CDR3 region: CAILLGETQYF. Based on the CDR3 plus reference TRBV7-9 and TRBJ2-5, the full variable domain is DTGVSQNPRHKITKRGQNVTFRCDPISEHNRLYWYRQTLGQGPEFLTYFQNEAQLEKSRLLSDRFSAERPKGSFSTLEIQRTEQGDSAMYLCAILLGETQYFGPGTRLLVL.

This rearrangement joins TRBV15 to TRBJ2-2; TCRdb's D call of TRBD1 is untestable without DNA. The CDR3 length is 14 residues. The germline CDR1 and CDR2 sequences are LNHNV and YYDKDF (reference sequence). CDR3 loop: CATSRDRGAGELFF.

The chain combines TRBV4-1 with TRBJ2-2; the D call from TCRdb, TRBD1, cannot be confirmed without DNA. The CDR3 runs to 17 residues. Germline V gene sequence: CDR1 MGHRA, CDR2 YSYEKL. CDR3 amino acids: CASSQQGTGANTGELFF.

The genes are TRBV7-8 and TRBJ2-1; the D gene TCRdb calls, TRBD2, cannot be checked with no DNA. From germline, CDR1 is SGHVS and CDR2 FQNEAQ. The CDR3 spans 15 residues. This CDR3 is CASSPGRLADNEQFF.

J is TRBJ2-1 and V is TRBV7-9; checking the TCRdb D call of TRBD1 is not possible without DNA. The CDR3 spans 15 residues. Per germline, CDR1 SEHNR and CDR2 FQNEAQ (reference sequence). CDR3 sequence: CASSLFTGGSYEQFF.

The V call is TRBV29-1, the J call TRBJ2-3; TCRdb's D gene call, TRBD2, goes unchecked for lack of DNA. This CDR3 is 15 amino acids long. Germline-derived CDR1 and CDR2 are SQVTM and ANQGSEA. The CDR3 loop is CSVGLAGVWTDTQYF.

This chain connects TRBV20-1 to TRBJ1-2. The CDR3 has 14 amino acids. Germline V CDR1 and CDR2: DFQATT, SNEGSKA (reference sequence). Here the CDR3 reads CSATESEDNYGYTF.

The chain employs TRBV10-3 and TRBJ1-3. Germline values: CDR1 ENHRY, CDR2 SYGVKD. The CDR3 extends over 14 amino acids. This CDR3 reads CAISESGSPDTIYF.

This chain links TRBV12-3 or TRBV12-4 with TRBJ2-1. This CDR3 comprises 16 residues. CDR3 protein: CASSFSQASSYNEQFF.

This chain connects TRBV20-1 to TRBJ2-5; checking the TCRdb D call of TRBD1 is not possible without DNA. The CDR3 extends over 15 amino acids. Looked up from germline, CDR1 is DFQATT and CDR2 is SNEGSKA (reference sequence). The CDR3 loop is CSARDIGQGGETQYF.

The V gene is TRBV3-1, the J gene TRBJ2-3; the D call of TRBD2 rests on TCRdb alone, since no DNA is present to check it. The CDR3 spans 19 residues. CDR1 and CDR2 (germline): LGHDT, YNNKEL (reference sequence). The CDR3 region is CASSQGELAGSAATDTQYF.

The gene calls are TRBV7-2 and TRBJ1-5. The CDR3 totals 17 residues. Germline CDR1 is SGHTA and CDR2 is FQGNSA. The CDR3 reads CASSLESSLYSNQPQHF.

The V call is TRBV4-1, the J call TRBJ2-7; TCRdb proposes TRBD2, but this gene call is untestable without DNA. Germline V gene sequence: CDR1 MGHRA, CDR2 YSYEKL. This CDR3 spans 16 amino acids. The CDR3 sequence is CASSRPGLAGAGEQYF.

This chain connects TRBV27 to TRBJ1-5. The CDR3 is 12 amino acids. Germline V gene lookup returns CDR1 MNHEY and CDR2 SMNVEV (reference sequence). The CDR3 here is CASTPPREPQHF.

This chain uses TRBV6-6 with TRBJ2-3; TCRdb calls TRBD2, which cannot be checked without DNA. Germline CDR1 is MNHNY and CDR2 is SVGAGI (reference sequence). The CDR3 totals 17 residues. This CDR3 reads CASMVLASGRVGMTQYF.

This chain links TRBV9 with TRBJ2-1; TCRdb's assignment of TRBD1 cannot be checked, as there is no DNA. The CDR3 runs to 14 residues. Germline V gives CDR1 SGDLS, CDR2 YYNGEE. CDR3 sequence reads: CASKRQGSSDEQFF.

The CDR3: CASSSKNTANTEAFF. The rearrangement uses TRBV3-1 and TRBJ1-1. The CDR3 has 15 amino acids. Germline CDR1 LGHDT, CDR2 YNNKEL (reference sequence).

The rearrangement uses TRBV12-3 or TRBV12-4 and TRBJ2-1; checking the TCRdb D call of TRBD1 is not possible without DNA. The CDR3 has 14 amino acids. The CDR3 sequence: CASSSWTGENEQFF.